Below, 2 T cell receptor beta chains from the same sample are listed, as sequenced in a study of shared clonotypes between healthy human individuals (dated by TCRdb to 2018 to 2020). Libraries were prepared through the immunoSEQ multiplex PCR assay. TCRdb stores this immuneACCESS table with in-frame sequences only. Part of the clones is absent; in the studies checked, under half of the shortfall reflects unresolved V genes, and no reason is known for the rest. Present in this sample are 2 million to 3 million clones, approximately 94% of which were seen just once. The ten biggest clones cover 0.36% of the sample. The sequenced sample consisted of naive CD4+ T cells from PBMCs. Sample cell subset or site, as interpreted from the label and publication: CD45RA+ positively selected. Receptor source: a man between 18 and 35 years old in good health. Some clones in this sample may be carry-over from other donors' samples.

The J gene is TRBJ2-5, the V gene TRBV19; 9 bases line up with TRBD2. Germline trimming cut 6 bases from V and 5 bases from J; bases unmatched to any gene: 13. CDR1 and CDR2 from the germline V gene are LNHDA and SQIVND (reference sequence). The CDR3 covers 16 residues. Here the CDR3 reads CASRTSGRLLGETQYF. DNA of the CDR3: TGTGCCAGTAGGACTAGCGGCCGACTCCTAGGGGAGACCCAGTACTTC.

This chain uses TRBV6-6 with TRBJ1-5; the D gene is possibly TRBD1 (5 bases). The length of the CDR3 is 12 residues. V lost 6 bases and J lost 4, with 7 bases in between. CDR1 is MNHNY and CDR2 is SVGAGI in the germline V gene (reference sequence). The CDR3 loop reads CASSPGNQPQHF. The CDR3 nucleotides are TGTGCCAGCAGCCCAGGGAATCAGCCCCAGCATTTT.